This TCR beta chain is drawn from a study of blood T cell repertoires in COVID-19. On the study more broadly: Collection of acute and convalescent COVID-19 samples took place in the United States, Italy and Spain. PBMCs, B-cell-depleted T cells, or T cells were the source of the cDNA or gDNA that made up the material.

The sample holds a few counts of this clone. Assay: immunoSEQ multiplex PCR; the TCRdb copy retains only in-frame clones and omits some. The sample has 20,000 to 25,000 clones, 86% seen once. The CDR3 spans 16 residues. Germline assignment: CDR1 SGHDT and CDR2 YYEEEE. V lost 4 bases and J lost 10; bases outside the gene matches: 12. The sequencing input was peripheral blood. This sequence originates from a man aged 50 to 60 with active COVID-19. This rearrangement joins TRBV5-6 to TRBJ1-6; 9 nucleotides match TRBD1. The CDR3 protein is CASSIVSGTGISPLHF. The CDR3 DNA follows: TGTGCCAGCAGCATAGTTTCCGGGACAGGGATATCACCCCTCCACTTT.